Described below is a single T cell receptor beta chain sequence and its context. Its antigen remains unidentified. Authors of the study amplified TCR beta CDR3 regions from RNA transcripts. Researchers ran a first-round RT-PCR on the TCR CDR3 using the HTBI primer set. MiXCR, applied by TCRdb to the multiplex PCR reads, yields one record per CDR3 protein. This sample has hundreds of thousands of distinct CDR3 sequences, with 45% found just once. Lactation, pregnancy, other autoimmune disease or uncontrolled infection led to exclusion of patients. This entry is derived from a study of T cells in Graves' hyperthyroidism and ophthalmopathy. General study points: It was a median approximately 6 months before onset that the model predicted ophthalmopathy. Ophthalmopathy stood apart from stable hyperthyroidism in a 13 V-J model.

Germline V gene data show CDR1 as SEHNR and CDR2 as FQNEAQ (reference sequence). The CDR3 spans 15 residues. With V trimmed by 5 bases and J by 1 base, 6 bases remained unmatched. Sequenced input: peripheral blood or thyroid tissue (not recorded which). The receptor's source is an adult man with Graves' disease, either hyperthyroidism or ophthalmopathy (not recorded which). The chain links TRBV7-9 to TRBJ1-1, with 8 bases fitting TRBD1. CDR3 nucleotide sequence: TGTGCCAGCAGCAAGGGGACAGGAAGGAACACTGAAGCTTTCTTT. This gives the protein CASSKGTGRNTEAFF.